Listed below are T cell receptor beta chains from one sample, sequenced in a study of CD8+CD57+ T cells in acquired aplastic anemia. MiXCR, run by TCRdb on the reads, gives a single entry per CDR3 protein. The sample carries about 190,000 distinct CDR3 sequences, about 53% recorded once. Sequences were obtained from sorted CD4+, CD8+, or CD8+CD57+ T cells (not recorded which) from PBMCs. These receptors were obtained from a human donor in good health, serving as a control. CDR3s include the opening cysteine and the closing phenylalanine or tryptophan. D genes are given only for firm matches. A row's size may be missing; if present it is once, few, many or a size class.

V	size	J	D	CDR3	DNA
TRBV7-2	-	TRBJ2-5	-	CASSLAQWEETQYF	TGTGCCAGCAGCTTGGCGCAGTGGGAAGAGACCCAGTACTTC
TRBV20-1	once	TRBJ1-1	-	CSASTNSGSSEAFF	TGCAGTGCTAGTACTAATTCGGGGTCCTCTGAAGCTTTCTTT
TRBV7-2	few	TRBJ2-2	TRBD1	CASSLVPRTGTGTGGLFF	TGCGCCAGCAGCTTGGTGCCCCGGACAGGGACGGGCACCGGGGGGCTGTTTTTT
TRBV24-1	-	TRBJ1-2	-	CATILGGYTF	TGTGCCACCATTTTGGGTGGCTACACCTTC
TRBV29-1	-	TRBJ2-7	TRBD1	CSARDRGLGEQYF	TGCAGCGCCCGGGACAGGGGGCTGGGCGAGCAGTACTTC
TRBV10-3	many	TRBJ2-1	TRBD1	CAISEGQGRVGEQFF	TGTGCCATCAGTGAGGGACAGGGGAGGGTTGGTGAGCAGTTCTTC
TRBV24-1	-	TRBJ2-3	TRBD2	CATIGLSASGAPSTDTQYF	TGTGCCACCATTGGGCTTTCGGCTAGCGGGGCACCTAGCACAGATACGCAGTATTTT
TRBV10-3	-	TRBJ1-2	-	CAIREGIDSYGYTF	TGTGCCATCAGAGAGGGGATCGACAGCTATGGCTACACCTTC
TRBV11-1	many	TRBJ1-1	-	CASSPGGNTEAFF	TGTGCCAGCAGCCCGGGGGGGAACACTGAAGCTTTCTTT
TRBV3-1	many	TRBJ2-3	-	CASSTLATDTQYF	TGTGCCAGCAGCACATTAGCAACAGATACGCAGTATTTT
TRBV19	many	TRBJ2-4	-	CASKGGGALLAKNIQYF	TGTGCCTCAAAAGGAGGAGGGGCCCTGCTAGCCAAAAACATTCAGTACTTC
TRBV10-3	-	TRBJ2-3	-	CAISESQENTDTQYF	TGTGCCATCAGTGAGTCACAGGAGAACACAGATACGCAGTATTTT
TRBV19	-	TRBJ1-2	TRBD1	CASSFRGAYGYTF	TGTGCCAGTAGTTTCAGGGGGGCCTATGGCTACACCTTC
TRBV7-2	few	TRBJ1-2	TRBD1	CASSLRQGYLRYTF	TGTGCCAGCAGCTTAAGACAGGGTTATCTCCGCTACACCTTC
TRBV15	-	TRBJ1-6	-	CATTLCQAGDSPLHF	TGTGCCACTACCTTATGCCAGGCGGGTGATTCACCCCTCCACTTT
TRBV7-9	-	TRBJ1-2	TRBD1	CASSLVATGRESGYTF	TGTGCCAGCAGCTTGGTCGCGACAGGGAGGGAGAGTGGCTACACCTTC
TRBV24-1	-	TRBJ2-5	TRBD2	CATSDLRSGGAPETQYF	TGTGCCACCAGTGATTTGAGGAGCGGGGGGGCCCCAGAGACCCAGTACTTC
TRBV20-1	-	TRBJ2-7	-	CSARGEESSYEQYF	TGCAGTGCTAGAGGGGAGGAAAGCTCCTACGAGCAGTACTTC
TRBV10-3	-	TRBJ2-7	TRBD1	CASSDSPGTGNYEQYF	TGTGCCAGCAGTGACTCCCCCGGGACAGGGAACTACGAGCAGTACTTC
TRBV15	few	TRBJ2-7	-	CATSRERGLQYEQYF	TGTGCCACCAGCAGAGAACGTGGGCTCCAATACGAGCAGTACTTC
TRBV2	-	TRBJ1-2	-	CASRQAYGYTF	TGTGCCAGCAGACAGGCTTATGGCTACACCTTC
TRBV5-1	once	TRBJ1-6	-	CASSLEGGHNSPLHF	TGCGCCAGCAGCTTGGAGGGCGGTCATAATTCACCCCTCCACTTT
TRBV6-1	many	TRBJ2-7	TRBD1	CASRPGQGHEQYF	TGTGCCAGCAGGCCGGGACAGGGGCACGAGCAGTACTTC
TRBV10-2	-	TRBJ1-1	TRBD1	CASNAGTGGIEAFF	TGCGCCAGCAACGCCGGGACAGGGGGGATTGAAGCTTTCTTT
TRBV20-1	-	TRBJ2-3	TRBD2	CSSEAGLAGGVTDTQYF	TGCAGTAGTGAAGCGGGACTAGCGGGAGGAGTCACAGATACGCAGTATTTT
TRBV7-9	-	TRBJ2-7	-	CASSAIGATGEQYF	TGTGCCAGCAGCGCCATCGGGGCGACGGGAGAGCAGTACTTC
TRBV5-1	many	TRBJ2-7	-	CASSLEPDRTYEQYF	TGCGCCAGCAGCTTAGAACCCGACAGAACCTACGAGCAGTACTTC
TRBV19	-	TRBJ1-5	-	CASSITGQLLNQPQHF	TGTGCCAGTAGTATAACAGGACAGCTACTCAATCAGCCCCAGCATTTT
TRBV7-2	many	TRBJ1-1	-	CASSLVGGRTEAFF	TGTGCCAGCAGCTTAGTTGGGGGTCGGACTGAAGCTTTCTTT
TRBV5-1	once	TRBJ1-5	-	CASSLSPSGQSNQPQHF	TGCGCCAGCAGCTTGTCACCGTCGGGGCAGTCCAATCAGCCCCAGCATTTT